This T cell receptor (beta chain) was retrieved from a study of T cells in localized non-small cell lung cancer. Findings and limits, study-wide: Adjacent uninvolved lung had the highest clonality, suggesting focused antigen responses. In adjacent lung, a median around 55 of the top 100 tumor clones were found.

Trimming removed 2 bases from V and 3 bases from J; junction bases left unmatched: 10. Germline CDR1 and CDR2: SGHTA and FQGTGA. The CDR3 runs to 18 residues. To note about this clone: Antigen specificity is unknown.

Profiling relied on immunoSEQ multiplex PCR, and the TCRdb table lists in-frame clones only, not all of them. The table shows approximately 41,000 clones, with roughly 86% occurring only once. The genes are TRBV7-3 and TRBJ2-3; 11 bases map to TRBD2. The receptor was derived from a female donor aged 60 or older with stage I squamous cell lung carcinoma. This sample comprised peripheral blood, obtained before any cancer treatment. CDR3 loop: CASSLGGSGRAWTDTQYF. CDR3 nucleotides: TGTGCCAGCAGCTTAGGTGGTAGCGGGAGGGCGTGGACAGATACGCAGTATTTT.